These 29 T cell receptor beta chains were all obtained from the same sample, sequenced in a study of control samples from healthy donors and cancer patients. Only in-frame clones appear in the TCRdb table, and some are missing; sequencing was by immunoSEQ multiplex PCR. Found here are about 160,000 clones, around 94% of them singletons; the top ten hold around 15%. The sample was PBMCs. These receptors came from a man aged 55 to 70 with colorectal cancer.

The chain has TRBV6-5 and TRBJ1-1; D call uncertain. With 6 bases removed from V and 0 bases from J, the gap between germline ends came to 2 bases. Looked up from germline, CDR1 is MNHEY and CDR2 is SVGAGI. This CDR3 spans 11 amino acids. CDR3 residues: CASRVNTEAFF. The CDR3 bases are TGTGCCAGCAGGGTGAACACTGAAGCTTTCTTT.

Only a few counts were recorded for this clone. The chain couples TRBV19 to TRBJ2-5; tentative D call: TRBD1 (5 bases). V gave up 6 bases and J gave up 5 bases, with 10 bases separating them. In germline, CDR1 is LNHDA, CDR2 SQIVND (reference sequence). The CDR3 is 12 residues long. The DNA of the CDR3 is TGTGCCAGTAGGAGCAGGGCCGAGACCCAGTACTTC. Encoded protein: CASRSRAETQYF.

The chain uses TRBV2 and TRBJ1-2, with TRBD1 as a possible D gene (6 bases). V was pared by 7 bases and J by 7 bases, with 13 bases between. Germline CDR1 SNHLY, CDR2 FYNNEI. There are 12 residues in the CDR3. CDR3 in DNA: TGTGCCAGCACTAACAGGGAGATTGGCTACACCTTC. Amino acid sequence: CASTNREIGYTF. Together with reference TRBV2 and TRBJ1-2, the CDR3 gives the full variable domain: EPEVTQTPSHQVTQMGQEVILRCVPISNHLYFYWYRQILGQKVEFLVSFYNNEISEKSEIFDDQFSVERPDGSNFTLKIRSTKLEDSAMYFCASTNREIGYTFGSGTRLTVV.

The chain carries TRBV29-1 and TRBJ2-7; D remains unclear. Trimming removed 6 bases from V and 4 bases from J, with 10 bases in between. This CDR3 region has 11 residues. Per the germline V gene, CDR1 is SQVTM and CDR2 is ANQGSEA. The CDR3 DNA is TGCAGCGTGCTAGTCGGTTACGAGCAGTACTTC. Translating it yields CSVLVGYEQYF.

V gene TRBV10-1 combines with J gene TRBJ1-5; D is ambiguous. From germline, CDR1 is WNHNN and CDR2 SYGVQD (reference sequence). This CDR3 is built from 12 residues. Trimming left V 2 bases short and J 5 bases short, with 4 bases between. The CDR3 is CASSETDQPQHF. Written as DNA, the CDR3 is TGCGCCAGCAGTGAGACAGATCAGCCCCAGCATTTT.

The chain is built from TRBV7-2 and TRBJ1-2; D may be TRBD1 (5 bases). This CDR3 is built from 15 residues. The V gene's germline CDR1 is SGHTA and CDR2 FQGNSA. Trimming took off 1 base at V and 5 bases at J, with 14 bases between the two ends. The CDR3 DNA reads as TGTGCCAGCAGCTTAGGGGCGTCATCAGGGTATGGCTACACCTTC. Residues: CASSLGASSGYGYTF.

The chain recombines TRBV12-3 or TRBV12-4 with TRBJ1-5, with D possibly being TRBD1 (6 bases). Trimming left V 5 bases short and J 9 bases short, with 14 bases between. This CDR3 is built from 13 residues. Here the CDR3 reads CASSQGGIGPQHF. CDR3 sequence (DNA): TGTGCCAGCAGTCAAGGGGGGATCGGGCCCCAGCATTTT.

The chain carries TRBV5-1 and TRBJ1-3; TRBD1 might be the D (5 bases). V dropped 4 bases and J dropped 4 bases, with 15 bases sitting between them. The CDR3 is 15 amino acids. Germline assignment: CDR1 SGHRS and CDR2 YFSETQ. CDR3 sequence: CASSGGSPIGNTIYF. In DNA, the CDR3 is TGCGCCAGCAGCGGGGGGTCTCCGATCGGAAACACCATATATTTT.

This clone occurred once. The rearrangement joins TRBV19 to TRBJ2-1; 9 positions agree with TRBD2. V lost 7 bases, J lost 5 bases, and 15 bases stayed unmatched. This CDR3 has 17 residues. Germline values: CDR1 LNHDA, CDR2 SQIVND (reference sequence). In DNA form, the CDR3 reads TGTGCCAGTAAAATTGAGCTGGCAGCGGGGGGTGACAATGAGCAGTTCTTC. It encodes CASKIELAAGGDNEQFF.

The chain carries TRBV19 and TRBJ2-7, with D possibly being TRBD2 (6 bases). The CDR3 covers 15 residues. Germline lookup yields CDR1 LNHDA and CDR2 SQIVND (reference sequence). The V end was cut by 0 bases, the J end by 6 bases, with 15 bases between. CDR3 protein: CASSIELGKGGEQYF. The CDR3 DNA follows: TGTGCCAGTAGTATAGAACTAGGCAAGGGAGGCGAGCAGTACTTC. Complete variable domain (other parts from reference TRBV19 and TRBJ2-7): DGGITQSPKYLFRKEGQNVTLSCEQNLNHDAMYWYRQDPGQGLRLIYYSQIVNDFQKGDIAEGYSVSREKKESFPLTVTSAQKNPTAFYLCASSIELGKGGEQYFGPGTRLTVT.

The chain recombines TRBV2 with TRBJ2-7, with TRBD1 matching over 8 bases. Germline CDR1 reads SNHLY; CDR2 reads FYNNEI. The CDR3 runs 14 residues. The V segment lost 7 bases and the J segment 5 bases; nucleotides outside the gene matches: 10. The CDR3 DNA follows: TGTGCCAGCACCCTTGGACAGGGTAGCAACGAGCAGTACTTC. Translating gives CASTLGQGSNEQYF.

This clone has only one observation. The chain recombines TRBV5-5 with TRBJ2-3; 13 bases line up with TRBD2. CDR3 length equals 17 residues. Per the germline V gene, CDR1 is SGHKS and CDR2 is YYEKEE (reference sequence). V was pared by 3 bases and J by 6 bases, with 10 bases of the junction left unmatched. The CDR3 protein is CASSSSLAGGLRDTQYF. As DNA, the CDR3 is TGTGCCAGCAGCTCATCACTAGCGGGGGGGCTGCGGGATACGCAGTATTTT. The variable domain in full, completed from reference TRBV5-5 and TRBJ2-3, reads DAGVTQSPTHLIKTRGQQVTLRCSPISGHKSVSWYQQVLGQGPQFIFQYYEKEERGRGNFPDRFSARQFPNYSSELNVNALLLGDSALYLCASSSSLAGGLRDTQYFGPGTRLTVL.

The chain carries TRBV24-1 and TRBJ2-2; D gene uncertain. The germline V and J ends were trimmed by 1 base and 5 bases, with 7 bases remaining between them. CDR1 and CDR2 (germline): KGHDR, SFDVKD. The CDR3 spans 14 residues. The CDR3 loop reads CATSDFTGTGELFF. Here the CDR3 DNA reads TGTGCCACCAGTGATTTCACCGGGACCGGGGAGCTGTTTTTT.

This clone was detected once. This chain joins TRBV6-2 or TRBV6-3 and TRBJ2-7, with 7 positions matching TRBD2. J was trimmed by 4 bases and V by 2 bases; bases with no gene match: 8. Germline CDR1 reads MNHEY; CDR2 reads SVGEGT. The CDR3 extends over 15 amino acids. CDR3 in amino acids: CASSYGEGYLYEQYF. The CDR3 coding sequence is TGTGCCAGCAGTTACGGGGAGGGGTACCTTTACGAGCAGTACTTC.

The chain couples TRBV18 to TRBJ1-1; D is uncertain. This CDR3 contains 14 residues. With 0 bases removed from V and 2 bases from J, the gap between germline ends came to 7 bases. Looked up from germline, CDR1 is KGHSH and CDR2 is LQKENI. DNA for the CDR3: TGTGCCAGCTCACCACCGGGAATTAACACTGAAGCTTTCTTT. It specifies CASSPPGINTEAFF. The full variable domain, its missing parts supplied by reference TRBV18 and TRBJ1-1, is NAGVMQNPRHLVRRRGQEARLRCSPMKGHSHVYWYRQLPEEGLKFMVYLQKENIIDESGMPKERFSAEFPKEGPSILRIQQVVRGDSAAYFCASSPPGINTEAFFGQGTRLTVV.

This sequence joins TRBV5-1 and TRBJ1-2; 7 nucleotides match TRBD1. The CDR3 is made up of 14 amino acids. The trim removed 4 bases at V and 2 bases at J, leaving 5 bases unmatched. Germline lookup yields CDR1 SGHRS and CDR2 YFSETQ. The CDR3: CASSNRGVNYGYTF. DNA of the CDR3: TGCGCCAGCAGCAACAGGGGAGTGAACTATGGCTACACCTTC.

The V gene is TRBV7-2, the J gene TRBJ2-7; D is possibly TRBD2 (5 bases). V lost 6 bases and J lost 5, with 17 bases in between. The CDR3 has 14 amino acids. The germline CDR1 and CDR2 sequences are SGHTA and FQGNSA. CDR3 in amino acids: CASRSLLVTDEQYF. In DNA form, the CDR3 reads TGTGCCAGCAGGTCATTACTAGTAACGGACGAGCAGTACTTC.

The rearrangement links TRBV24-1 to TRBJ1-2, with TRBD1 matching over 8 bases. The CDR3 contains 14 residues. J was trimmed by 4 bases and V by 4 bases; bases with no gene match: 4. Germline values: CDR1 KGHDR, CDR2 SFDVKD. CDR3 loop: CATSDRTGLYGYTF. The CDR3 DNA follows: TGTGCCACCAGTGACCGGACAGGGCTCTATGGCTACACCTTC.

The CDR3 spells CASKTVYSNQPQHF. Written as DNA, the CDR3 is TGTGCCAGCAAGACAGTATATAGCAATCAGCCCCAGCATTTT. The chain uses TRBV28 and TRBJ1-5; maybe TRBD1 (5 bases). CDR3 length: 14 amino acids. Germline V gene sequence: CDR1 MDHEN, CDR2 SYDVKM. Trimming cost V 7 bases and J 0 bases, with 10 bases left between them.

This sequence joins TRBV5-1 and TRBJ2-4; 7 nucleotides line up with TRBD1. Germline V CDR1 and CDR2: SGHRS, YFSETQ. The CDR3 length is 14 residues. Trimming cost V 4 bases and J 6 bases; bases outside gene matches: 7. Here the CDR3 DNA reads TGCGCCAGCAGCAAGGGGGCGCAGGGAAACATTCAGTACTTC. It codes for CASSKGAQGNIQYF.

The chain recombines TRBV10-3 with TRBJ1-3, with 7 bases identical to TRBD1. CDR1 is ENHRY and CDR2 is SYGVKD in the germline V gene. The CDR3 is 11 residues long. Germline trimming cut 9 bases from V and 10 bases from J; bases unmatched to any gene: 6. DNA of the CDR3: TGTGCCATAATGAGGGGGCAAACCATATATTTT. It translates to CAIMRGQTIYF.

V usage is TRBV9 and J usage is TRBJ2-3; no definite D call. The CDR3 is 14 residues long. V lost 1 base and J lost 2, with 8 bases in between. Germline V CDR1 and CDR2: SGDLS, YYNGEE. CDR3 nucleotide sequence: TGTGCCAGCAGCGTAATTTCCACCACAGATACGCAGTATTTT. Translating it yields CASSVISTTDTQYF. The whole variable domain, remainder taken from reference TRBV9 and TRBJ2-3, is DSGVTQTPKHLITATGQRVTLRCSPRSGDLSVYWYQQSLDQGLQFLIQYYNGEERAKGNILERFSAQQFPDLHSELNLSSLELGDSALYFCASSVISTTDTQYFGPGTRLTVL.

V gene TRBV9 combines with J gene TRBJ1-1; D remains ambiguous. CDR3 length equals 14 residues. Looked up from germline, CDR1 is SGDLS and CDR2 is YYNGEE. Trimming cost V 4 bases and J 0 bases, with 10 bases left between them. As DNA, the CDR3 is TGTGCCAGCAGCCTTCAGGCTATGAACACTGAAGCTTTCTTT. Protein sequence: CASSLQAMNTEAFF.

CDR3 region: CASSQGGTGNTIYF. In DNA form, the CDR3 reads TGTGCCAGCAGCCAAGGGGGGACAGGCAACACCATATATTTT. The genes are TRBV3-1 (or the pseudogene TRBV3-2) and TRBJ1-3, with TRBD1 matching 8 bases. This CDR3 has 14 residues. Trimming removed 1 base from V and 7 bases from J; junction bases left unmatched: 3. CDR1 and CDR2 (germline): LGHDT, YNNKEL (reference sequence).

In its sample, this clone was seen a few times. The rearrangement joins TRBV19 to TRBJ1-1, with TRBD1 matching 8 bases. The CDR3 runs to 15 residues. V was pared by 5 bases and J by 5 bases, with 10 bases of the junction left unmatched. Germline V lookup: CDR1 LNHDA, CDR2 SQIVND (reference sequence). The CDR3 loop reads CASSPLDRGGTEAFF. DNA of the CDR3: TGTGCCAGTAGTCCGCTTGACAGGGGTGGTACTGAAGCTTTCTTT.

V usage is TRBV5-3 and J usage is TRBJ1-2; possible D gene TRBD1, 5 bases. TRBV5-3 is marked as an open reading frame, function uncertain. The CDR3 has 14 amino acids. V lost 4 bases and J 4 bases, leaving 14 bases between the germline ends. This CDR3 reads CARSPPGRSYGYTF. The CDR3 DNA sequence: TGTGCCAGAAGCCCACCAGGGCGGTCCTATGGCTACACCTTC.

Here the CDR3 DNA reads TGTGCCAGCAGCCAAGACCTAGCGGGGGCTCAAGAGACCCAGTACTTC. Its translation is CASSQDLAGAQETQYF. V and J are TRBV3-1 (or the pseudogene TRBV3-2) and TRBJ2-5, with 10 positions matching TRBD2. Germline loops: CDR1 LGHDT, CDR2 YNNKEL (reference sequence). CDR3 length equals 16 residues. Losses at the gene ends were 0 bases for V and 2 bases for J; bases not matched to a gene: 3.

V usage is TRBV14 and J usage is TRBJ2-7, with a tentative D call TRBD1 (6 bases). The CDR3 runs 15 residues. Trimming cost V 4 bases and J 4 bases, with 17 bases left between them. Germline CDR1 SGHDN, CDR2 FVKESK. For the CDR3, the DNA is TGTGCCAGCAGCCCGGCAGGGGCAGTAATTTACGAGCAGTACTTC. Translating gives CASSPAGAVIYEQYF.

V is TRBV18 and J is TRBJ1-2; D not certain. CDR1 is KGHSH, CDR2 LQKENI, per germline. This CDR3 has 15 residues. The ends were cut back, 0 bases at V and 4 bases at J, with 12 bases in the middle. The CDR3 DNA reads as TGTGCCAGCTCACCACCGAGTCCGGACGGCTATGGCTACACCTTC. It encodes CASSPPSPDGYGYTF.